This T cell receptor beta chain emerged from a study of technical replicates of blood from a few donors. Generated by immunoSEQ multiplex PCR, the TCRdb table keeps only in-frame clones and is missing some. This sample has 9,500 to 15,000 clones, with around 93% found just once. Germline values: CDR1 MRHNA, CDR2 SNTAGT. The V gene lost 3 bases and the J gene lost 4 bases, with 11 bases spanning the gap. The CDR3 is 14 residues long. The chain combines TRBV6-4 with TRBJ2-3; D unclear. The sequenced sample was PBMCs. The clonotype originates from a human donor in good health. The CDR3 spells CASSESGWADTQYF. The CDR3 nucleotides read TGTGCCAGCAGTGAATCGGGTTGGGCAGATACGCAGTATTTT.